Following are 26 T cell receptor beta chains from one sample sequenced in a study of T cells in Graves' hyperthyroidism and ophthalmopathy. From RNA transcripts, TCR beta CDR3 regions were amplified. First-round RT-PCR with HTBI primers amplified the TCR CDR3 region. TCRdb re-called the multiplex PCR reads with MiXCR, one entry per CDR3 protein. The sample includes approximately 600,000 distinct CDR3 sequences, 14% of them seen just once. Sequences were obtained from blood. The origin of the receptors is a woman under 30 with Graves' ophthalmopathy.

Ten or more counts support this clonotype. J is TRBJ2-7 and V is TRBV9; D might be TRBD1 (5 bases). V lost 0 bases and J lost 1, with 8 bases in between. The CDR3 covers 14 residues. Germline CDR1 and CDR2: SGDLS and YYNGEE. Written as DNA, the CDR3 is TGTGCCAGCAGCGTAGGGACAACTTCCTACGAGCAGTACTTC. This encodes CASSVGTTSYEQYF.

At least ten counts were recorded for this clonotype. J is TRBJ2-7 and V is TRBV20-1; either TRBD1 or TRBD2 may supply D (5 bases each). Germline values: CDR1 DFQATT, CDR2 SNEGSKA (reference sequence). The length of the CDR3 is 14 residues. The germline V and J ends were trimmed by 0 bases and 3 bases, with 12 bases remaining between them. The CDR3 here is CSARDGDHRYEQYF. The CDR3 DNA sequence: TGCAGTGCTAGAGATGGGGACCACCGCTACGAGCAGTACTTC.

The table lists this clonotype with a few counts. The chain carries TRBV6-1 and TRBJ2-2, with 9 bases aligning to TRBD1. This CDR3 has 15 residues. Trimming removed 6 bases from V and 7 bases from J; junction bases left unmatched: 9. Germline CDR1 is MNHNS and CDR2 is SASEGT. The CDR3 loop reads CASRLTGGSGGELFF. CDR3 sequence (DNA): TGTGCCAGCAGGCTTACAGGGGGCTCGGGCGGGGAGCTGTTTTTT.

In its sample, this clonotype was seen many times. This CDR3 reads CSAKGDGTTGGYTF. The CDR3 DNA is TGCAGTGCTAAAGGGGACGGGACTACGGGAGGCTACACCTTC. This chain links TRBV20-1 with TRBJ1-2; possibly TRBD1 for D (5 bases). This CDR3 is 14 amino acids long. Trimming stripped 4 bases from V and 8 bases from J, with 20 bases between. Germline values: CDR1 DFQATT, CDR2 SNEGSKA (reference sequence).

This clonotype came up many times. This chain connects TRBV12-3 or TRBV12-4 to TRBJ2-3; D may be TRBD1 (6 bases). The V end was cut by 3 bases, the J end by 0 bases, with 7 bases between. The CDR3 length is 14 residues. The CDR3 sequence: CASSFTGSTDTQYF. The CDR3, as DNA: TGTGCCAGCAGTTTTACAGGGAGCACAGATACGCAGTATTTT.

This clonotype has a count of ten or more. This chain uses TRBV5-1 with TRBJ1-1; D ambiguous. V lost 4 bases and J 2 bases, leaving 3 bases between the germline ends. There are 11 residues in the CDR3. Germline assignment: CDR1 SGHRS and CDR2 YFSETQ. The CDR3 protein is CASSANTEAFF. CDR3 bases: TGCGCCAGCAGCGCCAACACTGAAGCTTTCTTT. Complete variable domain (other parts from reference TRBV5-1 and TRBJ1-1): KAGVTQTPRYLIKTRGQQVTLSCSPISGHRSVSWYQQTPGQGLQFLFEYFSETQRNKGNFPGRFSGRQFSNSRSEMNVSTLELGDSALYLCASSANTEAFFGQGTRLTVV.

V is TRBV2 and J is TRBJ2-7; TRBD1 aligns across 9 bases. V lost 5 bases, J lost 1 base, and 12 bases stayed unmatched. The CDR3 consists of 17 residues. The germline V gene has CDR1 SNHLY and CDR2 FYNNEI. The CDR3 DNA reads TGTGCCAGCAGTCGACTCGCCGGGACAGGGAGTTCCTACGAGCAGTACTTC. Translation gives CASSRLAGTGSSYEQYF.

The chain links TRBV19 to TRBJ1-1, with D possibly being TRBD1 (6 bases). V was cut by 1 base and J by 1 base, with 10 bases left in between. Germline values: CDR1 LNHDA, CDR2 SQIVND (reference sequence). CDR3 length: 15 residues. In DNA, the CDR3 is TGTGCCAGTAGTATAGGTCTGGACAGGAACACTGAAGCTTTCTTT. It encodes CASSIGLDRNTEAFF.

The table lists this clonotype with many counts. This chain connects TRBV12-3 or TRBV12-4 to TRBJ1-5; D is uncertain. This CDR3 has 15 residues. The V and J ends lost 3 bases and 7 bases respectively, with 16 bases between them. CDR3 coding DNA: TGTGCCAGCAGTTTGGGTTATCCCCTTGGGCAGCCCCAGCATTTT. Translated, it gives CASSLGYPLGQPQHF.

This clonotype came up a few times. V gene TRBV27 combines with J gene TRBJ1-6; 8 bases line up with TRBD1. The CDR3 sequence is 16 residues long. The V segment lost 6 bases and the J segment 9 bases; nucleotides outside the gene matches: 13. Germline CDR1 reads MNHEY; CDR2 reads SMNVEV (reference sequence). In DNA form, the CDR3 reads TGTGCCAGCAGCCCACCGAGGACAGGGTTGGGTTCACCCCTCCACTTT. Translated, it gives CASSPPRTGLGSPLHF.

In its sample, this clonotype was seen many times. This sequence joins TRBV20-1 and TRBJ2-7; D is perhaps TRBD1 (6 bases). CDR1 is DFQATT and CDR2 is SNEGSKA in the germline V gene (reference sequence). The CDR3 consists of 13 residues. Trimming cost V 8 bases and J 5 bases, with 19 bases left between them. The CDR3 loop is CSLNPLGGDEQYF. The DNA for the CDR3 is TGCAGTCTTAATCCCCTAGGGGGAGACGAGCAGTACTTC.

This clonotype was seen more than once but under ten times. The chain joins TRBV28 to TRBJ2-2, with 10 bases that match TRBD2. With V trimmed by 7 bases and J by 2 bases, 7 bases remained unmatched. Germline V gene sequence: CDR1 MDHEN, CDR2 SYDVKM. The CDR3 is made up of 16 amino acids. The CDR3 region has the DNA TGTGCCAGCATGCCCGGGACTAGCGCTAACACCGGGGAGCTGTTTTTT. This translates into CASMPGTSANTGELFF.

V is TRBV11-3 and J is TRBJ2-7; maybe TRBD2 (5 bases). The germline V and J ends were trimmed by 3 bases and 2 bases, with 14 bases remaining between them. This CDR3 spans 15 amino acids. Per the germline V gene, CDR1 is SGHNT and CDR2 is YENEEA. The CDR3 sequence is CASSLAAGLTYEQYF. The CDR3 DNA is TGTGCCAGCAGCTTGGCGGCGGGTCTGACCTACGAGCAGTACTTC.

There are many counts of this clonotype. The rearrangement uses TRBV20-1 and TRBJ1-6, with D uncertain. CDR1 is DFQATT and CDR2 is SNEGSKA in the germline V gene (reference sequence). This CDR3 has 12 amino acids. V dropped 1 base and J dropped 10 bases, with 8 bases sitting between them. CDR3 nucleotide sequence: TGCAGTGCTAGAGCCGGGCCGTCACCCCTCCACTTT. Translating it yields CSARAGPSPLHF.

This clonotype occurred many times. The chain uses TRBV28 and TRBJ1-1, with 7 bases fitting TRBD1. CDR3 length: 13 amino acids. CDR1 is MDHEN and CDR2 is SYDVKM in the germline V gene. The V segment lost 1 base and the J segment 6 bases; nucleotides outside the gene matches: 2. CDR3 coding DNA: TGTGCCAGCAGTTTATTTGACAGGGCTGAAGCTTTCTTT. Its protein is CASSLFDRAEAFF.

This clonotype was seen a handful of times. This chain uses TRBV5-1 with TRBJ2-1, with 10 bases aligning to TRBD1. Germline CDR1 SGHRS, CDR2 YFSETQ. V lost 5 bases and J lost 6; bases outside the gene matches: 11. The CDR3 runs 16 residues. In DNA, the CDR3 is TGCGCCAGCAGGAAAGACCCGGGACAGGGGAGCAATGAGCAGTTCTTC. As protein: CASRKDPGQGSNEQFF.

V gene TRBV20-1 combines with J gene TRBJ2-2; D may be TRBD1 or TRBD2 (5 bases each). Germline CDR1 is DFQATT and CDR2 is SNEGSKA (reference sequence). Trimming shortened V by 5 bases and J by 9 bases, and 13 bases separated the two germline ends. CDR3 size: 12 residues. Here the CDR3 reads CSAREGFRELFF. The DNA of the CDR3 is TGCAGTGCTCGCGAGGGGTTCAGGGAGCTGTTTTTT.

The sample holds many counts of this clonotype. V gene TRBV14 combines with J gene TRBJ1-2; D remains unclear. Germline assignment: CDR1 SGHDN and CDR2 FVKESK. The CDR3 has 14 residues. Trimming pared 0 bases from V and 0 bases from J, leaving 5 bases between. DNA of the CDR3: TGTGCCAGCAGCCAAGATGCCACTAACTATGGCTACACCTTC. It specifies CASSQDATNYGYTF.

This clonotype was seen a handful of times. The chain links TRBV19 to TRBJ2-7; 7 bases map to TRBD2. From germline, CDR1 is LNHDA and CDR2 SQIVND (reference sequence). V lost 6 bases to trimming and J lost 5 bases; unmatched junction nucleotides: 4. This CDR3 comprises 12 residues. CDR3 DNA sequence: TGTGCCAGTAGCGGACTAGTCCACGAGCAGTACTTC. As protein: CASSGLVHEQYF.

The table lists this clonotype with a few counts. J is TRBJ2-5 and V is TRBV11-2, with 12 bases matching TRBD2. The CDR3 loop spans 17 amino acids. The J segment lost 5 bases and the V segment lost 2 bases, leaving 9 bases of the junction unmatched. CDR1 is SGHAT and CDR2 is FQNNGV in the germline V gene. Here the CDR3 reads CASSLRLAGGPRETQYF. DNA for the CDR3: TGTGCCAGCAGCTTACGGCTAGCGGGAGGGCCGCGGGAGACCCAGTACTTC.

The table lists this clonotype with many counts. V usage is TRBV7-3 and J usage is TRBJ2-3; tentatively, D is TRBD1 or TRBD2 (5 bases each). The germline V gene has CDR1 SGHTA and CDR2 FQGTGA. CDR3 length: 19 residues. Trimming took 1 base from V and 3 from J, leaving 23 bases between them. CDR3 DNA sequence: TGTGCCAGCAGCTTAAGGCGGCAGGGAGAGAGTTGGACAACAGATACGCAGTATTTT. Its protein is CASSLRRQGESWTTDTQYF.

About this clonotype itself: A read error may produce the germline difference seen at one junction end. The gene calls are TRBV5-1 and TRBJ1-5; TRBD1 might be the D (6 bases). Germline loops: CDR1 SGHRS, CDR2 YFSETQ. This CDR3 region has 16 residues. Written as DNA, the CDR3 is TGTGCCAGCAGCTTGGGGGGGCGCGGGGACAATCAGCCCCAGCATTTT. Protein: CASSLGGRGDNQPQHF.

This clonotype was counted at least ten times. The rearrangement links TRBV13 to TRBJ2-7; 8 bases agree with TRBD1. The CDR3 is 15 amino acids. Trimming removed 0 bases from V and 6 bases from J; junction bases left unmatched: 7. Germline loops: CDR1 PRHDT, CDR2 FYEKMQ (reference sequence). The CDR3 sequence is CASSLGPGGSAEQYF. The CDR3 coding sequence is TGTGCCAGCAGCTTAGGTCCAGGGGGCAGTGCCGAGCAGTACTTC.

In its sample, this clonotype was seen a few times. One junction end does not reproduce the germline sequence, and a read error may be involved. The DNA for the CDR3 is TGTGCCAGCAGCGTCGATATCCGGGACCGCGAAGCTTTCTTT. Translated: CASSVDIRDREAFF. The V and J genes are TRBV5-1 and TRBJ1-1, with D maybe TRBD1 (5 bases). This CDR3 has 14 residues. Germline V lookup: CDR1 SGHRS, CDR2 YFSETQ.

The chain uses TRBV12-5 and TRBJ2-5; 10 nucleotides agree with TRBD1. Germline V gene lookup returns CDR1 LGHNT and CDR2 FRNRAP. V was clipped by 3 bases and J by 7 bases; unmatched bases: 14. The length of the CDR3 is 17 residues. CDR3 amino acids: CASGLDTDRGRRGTQYF. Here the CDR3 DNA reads TGTGCTAGTGGTTTAGACACCGACAGGGGGCGACGGGGGACCCAGTACTTC.

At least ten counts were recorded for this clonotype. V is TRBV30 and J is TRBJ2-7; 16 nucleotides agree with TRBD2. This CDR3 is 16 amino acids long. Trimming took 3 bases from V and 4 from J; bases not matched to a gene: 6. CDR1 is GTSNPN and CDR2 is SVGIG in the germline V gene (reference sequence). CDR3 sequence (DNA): TGTGCCTGGAGGCCCGGGACTAGCGGGAGGGATTACGAGCAGTACTTC. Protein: CAWRPGTSGRDYEQYF.